The T cell receptor beta chain described here comes from a study of blood T cells in healthy people across ages. With a J-beta primer mix and a sample-barcoded 5' primer, a second PCR ran 7 to 11 cycles. TCRdb called the 5' RACE reads again in MiXCR, with one record for every CDR3 protein. In the table there are 2 million or so distinct CDR3 sequences, around half of which are singletons. There are a few counts of this clonotype. Germline CDR1 is SQVTM and CDR2 is ANQGSEA. V lost 5 bases and J lost 1, with 13 bases in between. This CDR3 is built from 14 residues. The receptor's source is a woman aged 40 to 50 in good health. The sample was blood. The V gene is TRBV29-1, the J gene TRBJ2-3, with D perhaps TRBD1 (6 bases). The CDR3 spells CSVISPGGTDTQYF. Written as DNA, the CDR3 is TGCAGCGTTATTAGTCCAGGGGGCACAGATACGCAGTATTTT.